One sample yielded the 20 T cell receptor beta chains listed below, sequenced in a study of beta chain features in type 1 diabetes. Their antigens remain unidentified. The whole isolated RNA underwent reverse transcription, so sequencing captured expressed TCRB transcripts. TCRdb's table, derived via immunoSEQ multiplex PCR, lists solely in-frame clones and lacks some. This table has roughly 290,000 clones, 15% appearing once. Overall study results and limits: All four CD4+ subsets from Type 1 diabetes patients carried moderately but significantly shorter TCRB CDR3s.

Sequencing input: naive CD4+ T cells from blood. Every receptor here comes from a man younger than 35 with type 1 diabetes.

The genes are TRBV6-1 and TRBJ2-6; the D is unclear. V lost 6 bases, J lost 0 bases, and 3 bases lay in between. CDR1 is MNHNS and CDR2 is SASEGT in the germline V gene. This CDR3 spans 13 amino acids. The CDR3 DNA reads TGTGCCAGCAGCAACTCTGGGGCCAACGTCCTGACTTTC. Translated: CASSNSGANVLTF.

The gene calls are TRBV11-2 and TRBJ2-7, with a weak D call TRBD1 (5 bases). CDR3 length equals 16 residues. The germline gives CDR1 SGHAT, CDR2 FQNNGV. Trimming removed 1 base from V and 6 bases from J, with 19 bases in between. The CDR3 DNA reads TGTGCCAGCAGCTTAGTTCGGCAGGGTCCGTTTGGCGAGCAGTACTTC. As protein: CASSLVRQGPFGEQYF.

The gene calls are TRBV29-1 and TRBJ2-5, with TRBD2 as a possible D gene (5 bases). The CDR3 is 14 residues long. Per germline, CDR1 SQVTM and CDR2 ANQGSEA. Deletions cut 4 bases from V and 2 bases from J, with 14 bases between. The CDR3 protein is CSVGRLAVQETQYF. Written as DNA, the CDR3 is TGCAGCGTTGGGAGGCTAGCAGTTCAAGAGACCCAGTACTTC.

This clone was observed a few times. The chain couples TRBV9 to TRBJ1-6, with D perhaps matching TRBD1 (5 bases). Trimming left V 4 bases short and J 7 bases short, with 15 bases between. The CDR3 totals 15 residues. CDR1 and CDR2 from the germline V gene are SGDLS and YYNGEE. The CDR3 region is CASSRRGAGNSPLHF. The CDR3 region has the DNA TGTGCCAGCAGCAGGAGAGGGGCGGGGAATTCACCCCTCCACTTT.

This clone has just a few counts. DNA for the CDR3: TGTGCCAGCAGTTCCTACACTGAAGCTTTCTTT. Translating it yields CASSSYTEAFF. This chain links TRBV28 with TRBJ1-1; D is uncertain. The germline V gene encodes CDR1 MDHEN and CDR2 SYDVKM. V lost 4 bases and J 3 bases, leaving 3 bases between the germline ends. The CDR3 is 11 amino acids. Based on the CDR3 plus reference TRBV28 and TRBJ1-1, the full variable domain is DVKVTQSSRYLVKRTGEKVFLECVQDMDHENMFWYRQDPGLGLRLIYFSYDVKMKEKGDIPEGYSVSREKKERFSLILESASTNQTSMYLCASSSYTEAFFGQGTRLTVV.

This clone was found a few times. This chain uses TRBV6-6 with TRBJ2-7; 7 bases agree with TRBD2. V shed 2 bases, J shed 2 bases, and the junction held 3 bases outside the gene matches. The germline CDR1 and CDR2 sequences are MNHNY and SVGAGI (reference sequence). The CDR3 covers 14 residues. The DNA of the CDR3 is TGTGCCAGCAGTTACACGGGGAGGGCCTACGAGCAGTACTTC. Its translation is CASSYTGRAYEQYF.

This clone was detected only a few times. This chain joins TRBV5-1 and TRBJ2-1, with 9 bases fitting TRBD2. Germline V gives CDR1 SGHRS, CDR2 YFSETQ. CDR3 length: 15 amino acids. The trim removed 4 bases at V and 3 bases at J, leaving 5 bases unmatched. The CDR3 DNA reads TGCGCCAGCAGCAGTGCGGGAGGGCTCTACAATGAGCAGTTCTTC. Residues: CASSSAGGLYNEQFF.

The chain couples TRBV11-2 to TRBJ1-1; D ambiguous. This CDR3 comprises 16 residues. Trimming pared 4 bases from V and 0 bases from J, leaving 15 bases between. Germline values: CDR1 SGHAT, CDR2 FQNNGV. DNA for the CDR3: TGTGCCAGCAGCTCCCTAGGGAGTTGGTTGAACACTGAAGCTTTCTTT. Protein product: CASSSLGSWLNTEAFF.

This chain uses TRBV30 with TRBJ2-5, with no clear D. Germline loops: CDR1 GTSNPN, CDR2 SVGIG (reference sequence). This CDR3 comprises 12 residues. V lost 0 bases to trimming and J lost 5 bases, with 7 bases between them. In DNA, the CDR3 is TGTGCCTGGAGTGTAGCCGGGGAGACCCAGTACTTC. It specifies CAWSVAGETQYF. Looking up the rest from reference TRBV30 and TRBJ2-5 gives the full variable domain: SQTIHQWPATLVQPVGSPLSLECTVEGTSNPNLYWYRQAAGRGLQLLFYSVGIGQISSEVPQNLSASRPQDRQFILSSKKLLLSDSGFYLCAWSVAGETQYFGPGTRLLVL.

The V and J genes are TRBV28 and TRBJ2-7; D is perhaps TRBD1 (5 bases). The CDR3 contains 15 residues. V was clipped by 2 bases and J by 2 bases, with 13 bases between them. Germline CDR1 MDHEN, CDR2 SYDVKM. CDR3 region: CASSLGALTTYEQYF. The CDR3, as DNA: TGTGCCAGCAGTTTAGGGGCACTGACCACCTACGAGCAGTACTTC.

In its sample, this clone was seen a few times. The chain links TRBV7-2 to TRBJ2-7, with D possibly being TRBD1 (6 bases). The CDR3 length is 12 residues. The germline CDR1 and CDR2 sequences are SGHTA and FQGNSA. The V end was cut by 6 bases, the J end by 6 bases, with 12 bases between. CDR3 coding DNA: TGTGCCAGCAGTCCCACAGGGATCGAGCAGTACTTC. It yields the protein CASSPTGIEQYF.

This clone was counted a few times. The rearrangement joins TRBV5-1 to TRBJ2-7, with TRBD2 identical over 8 bases. CDR1 is SGHRS and CDR2 is YFSETQ in the germline V gene. V shed 0 bases and J 3 bases; nucleotides not matched to a gene: 2. The CDR3 loop spans 14 amino acids. The CDR3 sequence: CASSLVGGVYEQYF. The CDR3 DNA sequence: TGCGCCAGCAGCTTGGTCGGGGGGGTCTACGAGCAGTACTTC.

The chain combines TRBV5-1 with TRBJ2-2, with a tentative D call TRBD1 (6 bases). Trimming took off 4 bases at V and 7 bases at J, with 14 bases between the two ends. The germline V gene encodes CDR1 SGHRS and CDR2 YFSETQ. The CDR3 contains 14 residues. In DNA, the CDR3 is TGCGCCAGCAGCCACGGACAGTCGGACGGGGAGCTGTTTTTT. It specifies CASSHGQSDGELFF.

This clone showed up just a few times. The chain uses TRBV5-1 and TRBJ1-2; 9 bases are a match to TRBD1. V gave up 2 bases and J gave up 6 bases; unmatched junction bases: 8. Germline values: CDR1 SGHRS, CDR2 YFSETQ. This CDR3 region has 15 residues. CDR3 nucleotides: TGCGCCAGCAGCTTAACCGGGACAGGGTTTGATGGCTACACCTTC. Its translation: CASSLTGTGFDGYTF.

V usage is TRBV18 and J usage is TRBJ1-5, with a weak D call TRBD1 (6 bases). The CDR3 contains 16 residues. Germline V gene sequence: CDR1 KGHSH, CDR2 LQKENI. With 2 bases removed from V and 1 base from J, the gap between germline ends came to 12 bases. The CDR3 DNA reads TGTGCCAGCTCACCAAGACAGGTCGGGAGCAATCAGCCCCAGCATTTT. The encoded protein is CASSPRQVGSNQPQHF.

This clone was observed a few times. V and J are TRBV13 and TRBJ1-4, with D maybe TRBD1 (5 bases). Looked up from germline, CDR1 is PRHDT and CDR2 is FYEKMQ (reference sequence). Between the trimmed V and J ends, which lost 5 bases and 8 bases, there was a span of 9 bases. The CDR3 covers 12 residues. CDR3 amino acids: CASSDRQEKLFF. The CDR3 DNA sequence: TGTGCCAGCAGCGACCGACAGGAAAAACTGTTTTTT.

This chain connects TRBV7-9 to TRBJ2-1; 7 bases are shared with TRBD2. The ends lost 1 base at V and 9 bases at J; junction bases unmatched: 12. Germline V gene lookup returns CDR1 SEHNR and CDR2 FQNEAQ (reference sequence). The CDR3 is made up of 16 amino acids. Here the CDR3 reads CASSLVNLREMGEQFF. CDR3 nucleotides: TGTGCCAGCAGCTTAGTAAATCTGCGGGAGATGGGTGAGCAGTTCTTC.

DNA for the CDR3: TGCAGCGTTGCTGAACGGTACCAAGAGACCCAGTACTTC. It encodes CSVAERYQETQYF. The gene calls are TRBV29-1 and TRBJ2-5; D uncertain. Trimming left V 4 bases short and J 0 bases short, with 9 bases between. Germline CDR1 SQVTM, CDR2 ANQGSEA. CDR3 length: 13 amino acids.

CDR3 region: CASSQVAGSDTGELFF. Written as DNA, the CDR3 is TGCGCCAGCAGCCAAGTCGCAGGGTCGGACACCGGGGAGCTGTTTTTT. This chain joins TRBV4-3 and TRBJ2-2, with TRBD1 as a possible D gene (5 bases). This CDR3 is built from 16 residues. CDR1 and CDR2 (germline): LGHNA, YSLEER. V lost 1 base and J 3 bases, leaving 12 bases between the germline ends.

This clone was observed a few times. V and J are TRBV6-6 and TRBJ2-1, with no clear D. The V and J ends lost 7 bases and 7 bases respectively, with 17 bases between them. Germline values: CDR1 MNHNY, CDR2 SVGAGI (reference sequence). CDR3 length: 14 residues. CDR3 protein: CASTVKAKKNEQFF. In nucleotides, the CDR3 is TGTGCCAGCACCGTTAAAGCTAAGAAGAATGAGCAGTTCTTC.